This T cell receptor (beta chain) is drawn from a study of T cell responses to AZD1222 COVID-19 vaccine. About the research overall: Analysis merged second doses at about 4 or about 12 weeks.

Some clones are missing from TCRdb's copy, which holds only in-frame ones; the method was immunoSEQ multiplex PCR. Among just under 85,000 clones, about 82% were seen once, and the ten largest hold 8% to 10%. Whole-study results and caveats: Vaccination with two AZD1222 doses was followed by a rise in Spike-specific TCR breadth and depth. Just a handful of people given AZD1222 tested seropositive at baseline. Among spike-specific TCRs, nearly half reportedly target unmutated variant regions.

The germline V gene has CDR1 SGHRS and CDR2 YFSETQ. This CDR3 is 15 amino acids long. V lost 6 bases and J 7 bases, leaving 17 bases between the germline ends. In the case of this clone: Its antigen remains unknown.

The TCR was taken from an adult in good health. The chain joins TRBV5-1 to TRBJ1-6, with D possibly TRBD1 on 6 matching bases. The material was peripheral blood, obtained on day 0 of AZD1222 vaccination. CDR3 amino acids: CASTRYREANSPLHF. CDR3 coding DNA: TGCGCCAGCACCCGATACAGGGAGGCCAATTCACCCCTCCACTTT.